Listed below are T cell receptor beta chains from one sample, sequenced in a study of T cells after somatic rescue of genetic block. Sequencing used immunoSEQ multiplex PCR; TCRdb keeps in-frame clones, though not all of them. The sample has 110,000 or so clones, about 93% seen once. The sequenced sample consisted of peripheral blood mononuclear cells (PBMCs). The receptors originated from a woman aged 18 to 35. Each CDR3 is given without its conserved first and last residue. Part of the rows lack a size; the others show once, few, many or a class for expanded clones.

CDR3 length,clone size,V gene,CDR3 protein
12,few,TRBV7-2,ASSSYRGNQPQH
13,.,TRBV11-1,ASSDPTRVGEKLF
14,.,TRBV18,ASSPLVGAGGNTIY
12,.,TRBV11-3,ASSPGQGGFEQY
11,.,TRBV7-6,ASSPRQGREQF
12,.,TRBV7-2,ASSLDGDRDGGT
13,.,TRBV6-6,ASSYSGSSGNTIY
14,.,TRBV19,ASSLQLTEINTEAF
12,.,TRBV27,ASSLRGSQETQY
13,.,TRBV2,ASRDRGTGNQPQH
13,once,TRBV10-2,ASSERTGGGNEQF
10,few,TRBV29-1,SVDRYNYGYT
13,.,TRBV6-1,ASSEAGGTHQPQH
14,once,TRBV30,AWRSWGTSSSYEQY
11,.,TRBV30,AWSAGESEKLF
12,.,TRBV5-1,ASTGGDRANEQF
13,.,TRBV7-9,ASSGRTDRNSPLH
12,.,TRBV4-1,ASSQVGGNEKLF
12,.,TRBV11-3,ASSFYRDTGELF
14,.,TRBV9,ASSVRQVSGANVLT
13,.,TRBV6-1,ASMSAWTGDEKLF
12,.,TRBV7-6,ASSLALSTGELF
10,.,TRBV5-4,ASSSPDSPLH
12,.,TRBV19,ASTRTGGINEQF
11,.,TRBV11-2,ASSFGGGETQY
14,.,TRBV5-1,ASSWTSGGASDTQY
15,.,TRBV19,ASSTLAGGPGTDTQY
13,.,TRBV11-3,ASSLGAPQELGYT
12,.,TRBV18,ASSPGRGFDGYT
14,.,TRBV10-1,ASTRQASSGANVLT
11,few,TRBV6-1,ASQLTENQPQH
11,many,TRBV30,AYRDSMNTEAF
15,.,TRBV5-1,ASSLAGTAATNEKLF
9,.,TRBV7-9,ASSPTDTQY
13,.,TRBV5-1,ASSLVGGGRETQY
11,.,TRBV5-1,ASSLSGITEAF
11,.,TRBV4-1,ASSQASADTQY
12,.,TRBV6-6,ASSYSGVYNEQF
12,.,TRBV7-2,ASSLRQGNTEAF
11,.,TRBV19,ASSGTNTGELF
11,.,TRBV18,ASSPGQGETQY
10,.,TRBV18,ASSPPGGEQF
13,.,TRBV7-2,ASSLRGGNTYEQY
12,.,TRBV5-4,ASSLGEAKNIQY
14,.,TRBV7-2,ASSKGVAVNTGELF
12,.,TRBV9,ASSGTGIAEKLF
13,few,TRBV28,ASSPPGLKRGGYT
14,.,TRBV28,ASTDVGSFSGNTIY
12,.,TRBV18,ASSPGQGAREQY
12,.,TRBV15,ATSRGGGTDTQY
14,.,TRBV4-1,ASSQVGGERNSPLH
14,.,TRBV5-3,ARSCRAGQMNYGYT